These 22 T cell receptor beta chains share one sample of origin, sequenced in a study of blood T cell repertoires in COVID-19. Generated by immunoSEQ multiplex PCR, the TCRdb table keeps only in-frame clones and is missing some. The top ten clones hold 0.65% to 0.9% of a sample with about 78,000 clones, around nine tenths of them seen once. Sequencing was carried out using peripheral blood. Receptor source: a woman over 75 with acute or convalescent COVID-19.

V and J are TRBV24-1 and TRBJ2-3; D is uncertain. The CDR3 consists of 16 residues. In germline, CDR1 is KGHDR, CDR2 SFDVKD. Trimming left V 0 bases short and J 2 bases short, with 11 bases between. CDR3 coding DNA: TGTGCCACCAGTGATTTGAAGTCGTCTAACACAGATACGCAGTATTTT. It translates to CATSDLKSSNTDTQYF.

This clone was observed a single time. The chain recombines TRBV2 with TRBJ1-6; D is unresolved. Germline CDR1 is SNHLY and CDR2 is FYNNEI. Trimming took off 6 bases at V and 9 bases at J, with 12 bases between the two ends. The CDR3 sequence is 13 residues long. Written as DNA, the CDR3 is TGTGCCAGCAGCGCCTCGGTTGTTTCACCCCTCCACTTT. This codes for CASSASVVSPLHF. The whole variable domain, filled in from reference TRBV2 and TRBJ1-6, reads EPEVTQTPSHQVTQMGQEVILRCVPISNHLYFYWYRQILGQKVEFLVSFYNNEISEKSEIFDDQFSVERPDGSNFTLKIRSTKLEDSAMYFCASSASVVSPLHFGNGTRLTVT.

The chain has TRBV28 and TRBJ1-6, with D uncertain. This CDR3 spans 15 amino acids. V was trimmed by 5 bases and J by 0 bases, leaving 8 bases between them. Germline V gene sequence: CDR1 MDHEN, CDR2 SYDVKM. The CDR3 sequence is CASSRRGSYNSPLHF. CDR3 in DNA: TGTGCCAGCAGTCGCAGAGGCTCCTATAATTCACCCCTCCACTTT.

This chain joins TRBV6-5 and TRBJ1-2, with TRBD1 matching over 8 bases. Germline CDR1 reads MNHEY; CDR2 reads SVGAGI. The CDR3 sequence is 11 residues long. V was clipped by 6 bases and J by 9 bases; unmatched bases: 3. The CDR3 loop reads CASSRGRSYTF. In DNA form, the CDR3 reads TGTGCCAGCAGCAGGGGGCGCAGCTACACCTTC.

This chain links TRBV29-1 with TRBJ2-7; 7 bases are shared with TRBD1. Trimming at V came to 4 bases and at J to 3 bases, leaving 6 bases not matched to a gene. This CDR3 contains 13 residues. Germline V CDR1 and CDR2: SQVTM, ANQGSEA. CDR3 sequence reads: CSVGRAGGYEQYF. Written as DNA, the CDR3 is TGCAGCGTTGGTCGGGCAGGGGGCTACGAGCAGTACTTC.

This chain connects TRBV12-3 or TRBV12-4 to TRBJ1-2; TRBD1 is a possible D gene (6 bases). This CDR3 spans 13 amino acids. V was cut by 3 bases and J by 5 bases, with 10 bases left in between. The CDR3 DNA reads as TGTGCCAGCAGTTTCGGGACACCGTATGGCTACACCTTC. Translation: CASSFGTPYGYTF.

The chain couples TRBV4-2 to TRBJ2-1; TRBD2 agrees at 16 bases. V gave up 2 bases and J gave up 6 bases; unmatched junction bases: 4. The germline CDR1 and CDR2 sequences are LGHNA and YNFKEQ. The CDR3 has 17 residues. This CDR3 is CASSQTGTSGGGNEQFF. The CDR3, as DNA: TGTGCCAGCAGCCAAACAGGGACTAGCGGGGGGGGCAATGAGCAGTTCTTC.

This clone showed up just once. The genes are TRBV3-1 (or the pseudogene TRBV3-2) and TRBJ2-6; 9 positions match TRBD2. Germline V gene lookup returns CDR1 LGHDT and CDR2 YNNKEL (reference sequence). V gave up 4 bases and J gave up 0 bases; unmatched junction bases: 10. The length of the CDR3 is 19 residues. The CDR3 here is CASSLSGTSFPSGANVLTF. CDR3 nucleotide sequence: TGTGCCAGCAGCCTCAGCGGGACTAGCTTTCCCTCTGGGGCCAACGTCCTGACTTTC.

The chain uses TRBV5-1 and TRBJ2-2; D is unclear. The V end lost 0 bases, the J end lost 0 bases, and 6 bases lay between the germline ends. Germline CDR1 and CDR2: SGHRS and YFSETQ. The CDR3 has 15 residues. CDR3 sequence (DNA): TGCGCCAGCAGCTTGGGACACCCGAACACCGGGGAGCTGTTTTTT. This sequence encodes CASSLGHPNTGELFF.

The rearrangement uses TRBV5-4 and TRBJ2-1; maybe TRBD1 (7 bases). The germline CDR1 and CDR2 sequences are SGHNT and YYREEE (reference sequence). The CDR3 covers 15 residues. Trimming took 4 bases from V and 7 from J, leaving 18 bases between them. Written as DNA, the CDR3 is TGTGCCAGCAGCACCAAGGAGGGGGCGGGGAATGAGCAGTTCTTC. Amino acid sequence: CASSTKEGAGNEQFF.

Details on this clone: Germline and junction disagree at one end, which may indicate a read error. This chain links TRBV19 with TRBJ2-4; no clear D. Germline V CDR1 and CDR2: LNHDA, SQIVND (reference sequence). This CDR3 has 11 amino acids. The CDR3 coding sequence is TGTGCCAGTAGTATGGCAAGTTGGCCCACCTTC. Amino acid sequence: CASSMASWPTF.

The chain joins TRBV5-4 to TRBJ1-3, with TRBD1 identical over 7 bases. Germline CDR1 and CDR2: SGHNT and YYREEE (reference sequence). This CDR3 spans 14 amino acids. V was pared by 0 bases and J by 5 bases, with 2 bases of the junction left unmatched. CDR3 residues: CASSLDRGRNTIYF. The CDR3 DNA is TGTGCCAGCAGCTTGGACAGGGGTAGAAACACCATATATTTT.

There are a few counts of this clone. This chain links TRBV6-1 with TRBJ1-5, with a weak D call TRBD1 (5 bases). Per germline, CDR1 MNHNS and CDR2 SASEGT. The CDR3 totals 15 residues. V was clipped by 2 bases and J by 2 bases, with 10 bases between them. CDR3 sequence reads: CASSERGSGNQPQHF. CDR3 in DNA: TGTGCCAGCAGTGAAAGGGGAAGCGGCAATCAGCCCCAGCATTTT.

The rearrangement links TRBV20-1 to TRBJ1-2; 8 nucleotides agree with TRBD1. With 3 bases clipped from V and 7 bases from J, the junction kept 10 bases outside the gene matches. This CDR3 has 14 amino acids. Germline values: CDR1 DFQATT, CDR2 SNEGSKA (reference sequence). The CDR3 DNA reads TGCAGTGCTAGTCAAACCAGGGGGCGCGGTGGCTACACCTTC. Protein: CSASQTRGRGGYTF.

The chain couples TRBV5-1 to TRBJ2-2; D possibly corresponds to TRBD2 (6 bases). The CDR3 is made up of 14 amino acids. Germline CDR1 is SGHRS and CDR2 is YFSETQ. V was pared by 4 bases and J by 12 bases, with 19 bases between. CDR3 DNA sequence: TGCGCCAGCAGCCCCTTCGGGGAGGCCCGAAAGCTGTTTTTT. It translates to CASSPFGEARKLFF. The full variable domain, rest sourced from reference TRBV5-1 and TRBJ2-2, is KAGVTQTPRYLIKTRGQQVTLSCSPISGHRSVSWYQQTPGQGLQFLFEYFSETQRNKGNFPGRFSGRQFSNSRSEMNVSTLELGDSALYLCASSPFGEARKLFFGEGSRLTVL.

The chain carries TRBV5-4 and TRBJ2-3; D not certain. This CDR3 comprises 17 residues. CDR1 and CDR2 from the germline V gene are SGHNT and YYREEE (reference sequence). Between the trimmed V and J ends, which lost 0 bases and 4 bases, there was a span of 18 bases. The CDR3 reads CASSLGPQTSRSDTQYF. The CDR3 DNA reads TGTGCCAGCAGCTTGGGACCACAGACCTCTCGATCAGATACGCAGTATTTT.

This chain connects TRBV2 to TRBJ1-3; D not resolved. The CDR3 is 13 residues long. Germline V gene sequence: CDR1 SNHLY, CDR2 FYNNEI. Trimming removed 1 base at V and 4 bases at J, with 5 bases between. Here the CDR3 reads CASSEGQGNTIYF. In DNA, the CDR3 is TGTGCCAGCAGTGAAGGGCAGGGAAACACCATATATTTT. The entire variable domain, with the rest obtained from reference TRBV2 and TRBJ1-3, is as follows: EPEVTQTPSHQVTQMGQEVILRCVPISNHLYFYWYRQILGQKVEFLVSFYNNEISEKSEIFDDQFSVERPDGSNFTLKIRSTKLEDSAMYFCASSEGQGNTIYFGEGSWLTVV.

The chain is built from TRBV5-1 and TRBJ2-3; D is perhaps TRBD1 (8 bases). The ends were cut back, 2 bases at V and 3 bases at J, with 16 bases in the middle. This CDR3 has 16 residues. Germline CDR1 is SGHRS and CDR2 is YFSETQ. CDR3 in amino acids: CASSFTNRGGTDTQYF. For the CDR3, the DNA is TGCGCCAGCAGCTTTACCAACAGGGGGGGTACAGATACGCAGTATTTT.

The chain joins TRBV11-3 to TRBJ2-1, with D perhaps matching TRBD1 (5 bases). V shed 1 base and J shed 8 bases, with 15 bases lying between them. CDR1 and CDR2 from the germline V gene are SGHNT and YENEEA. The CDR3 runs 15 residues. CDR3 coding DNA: TGTGCCAGCAGCTTAGCTCTCTCTGGACAAGATGAGCAGTTCTTC. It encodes CASSLALSGQDEQFF.

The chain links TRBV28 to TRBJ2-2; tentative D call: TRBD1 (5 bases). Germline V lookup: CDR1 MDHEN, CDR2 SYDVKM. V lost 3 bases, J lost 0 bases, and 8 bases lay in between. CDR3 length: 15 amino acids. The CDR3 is CASSLGQTNTGELFF. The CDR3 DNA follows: TGTGCCAGCAGTTTGGGGCAAACGAACACCGGGGAGCTGTTTTTT.

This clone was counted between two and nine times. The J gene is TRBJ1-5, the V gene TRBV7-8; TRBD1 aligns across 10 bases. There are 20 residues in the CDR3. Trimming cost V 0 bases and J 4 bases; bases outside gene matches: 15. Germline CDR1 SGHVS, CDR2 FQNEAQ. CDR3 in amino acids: CASSLARDRGPSNVNQPQHF. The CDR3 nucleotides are TGTGCCAGCAGCTTAGCGAGGGACAGGGGTCCATCAAATGTAAATCAGCCCCAGCATTTT. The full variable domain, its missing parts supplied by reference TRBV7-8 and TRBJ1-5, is GAGVSQSPRYKVAKRGQDVALRCDPISGHVSLFWYQQALGQGPEFLTYFQNEAQLDKSGLPSDRFFAERPEGSVSTLKIQRTQQEDSAVYLCASSLARDRGPSNVNQPQHFGDGTRLSIL.

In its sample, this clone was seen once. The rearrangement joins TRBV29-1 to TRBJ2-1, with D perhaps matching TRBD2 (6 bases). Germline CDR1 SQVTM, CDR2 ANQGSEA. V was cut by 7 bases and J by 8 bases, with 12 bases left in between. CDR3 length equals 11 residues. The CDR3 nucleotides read TGCAGCGCTTCGACTAGTTATGAGCAGTTCTTC. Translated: CSASTSYEQFF.